This TCR beta chain was obtained from a study of blood T cells in healthy people across ages. Study results and limitations: Older age coincided with a roughly linear decline in TCR beta diversity per million T cells.

V was shortened by 10 bases and J by 5 bases, with 9 bases between the two germline ends. Per germline, CDR1 MGHDK and CDR2 SYGVNS. This CDR3 is built from 11 residues. A sample-barcoded 5' primer and a J-beta primer mix were used in a second PCR of about 7 to 11 cycles. One entry per CDR3 protein, called by TCRdb with MiXCR from the 5' RACE reads. This sample has nearly 800,000 distinct CDR3 sequences, with around 25% found just once. This clonotype came up a few times. Its antigen is not known. The data also belong to a second study, concerning T cells of mothers and their children.

J is TRBJ2-4 and V is TRBV25-1; D uncertain. Sequenced input: blood. This TCR came from a boy aged 5-17 years in good health. CDR3 nucleotide sequence: TGTGCCACCCAATCACAAAACATTCAGTACTTC. Translating it yields CATQSQNIQYF. The whole variable domain, remainder taken from reference TRBV25-1 and TRBJ2-4, is EADIYQTPRYLVIGTGKKITLECSQTMGHDKMYWYQQDPGMELHLIHYSYGVNSTEKGDLSSESTVSRIRTEHFPLTLESARPSHTSQYLCATQSQNIQYFGAGTRLSVL.